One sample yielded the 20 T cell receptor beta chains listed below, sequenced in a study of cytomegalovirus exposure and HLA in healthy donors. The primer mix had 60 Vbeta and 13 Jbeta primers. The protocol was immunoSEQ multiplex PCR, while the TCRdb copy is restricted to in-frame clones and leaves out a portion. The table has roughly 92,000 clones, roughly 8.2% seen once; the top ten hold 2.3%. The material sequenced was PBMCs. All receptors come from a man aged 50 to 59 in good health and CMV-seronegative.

CDR3 protein: CASSLSTQTSGTYNEQFF. CDR3 nucleotides: TGTGCCAGCAGTTTATCAACTCAGACTAGCGGTACCTACAATGAGCAGTTCTTC. V and J are TRBV28 and TRBJ2-1, with 9 positions matching TRBD2. The CDR3 spans 18 residues. Germline trimming cut 1 base from V and 2 bases from J; bases unmatched to any gene: 9. Germline CDR1 reads MDHEN; CDR2 reads SYDVKM.

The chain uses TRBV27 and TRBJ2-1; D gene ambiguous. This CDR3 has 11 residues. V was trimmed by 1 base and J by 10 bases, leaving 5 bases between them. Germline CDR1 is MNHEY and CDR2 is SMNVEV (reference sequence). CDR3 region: CASSLYEEQFF. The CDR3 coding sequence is TGTGCCAGCAGTTTATATGAGGAGCAGTTCTTC.

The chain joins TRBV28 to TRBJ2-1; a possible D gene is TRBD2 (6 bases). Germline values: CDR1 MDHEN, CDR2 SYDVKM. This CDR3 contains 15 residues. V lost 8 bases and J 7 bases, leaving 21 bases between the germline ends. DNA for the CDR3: TGTGCCAGCCACGGTGCTAGCGCAAATCCTAATGAGCAGTTCTTC. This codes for CASHGASANPNEQFF.

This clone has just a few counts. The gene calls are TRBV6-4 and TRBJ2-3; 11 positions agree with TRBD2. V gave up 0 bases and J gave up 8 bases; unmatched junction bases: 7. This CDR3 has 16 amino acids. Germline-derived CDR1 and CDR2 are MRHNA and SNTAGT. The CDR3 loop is CASSDSGSGRAGTQYF. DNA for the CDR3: TGTGCCAGCAGTGACTCGGGTAGCGGGAGGGCCGGTACGCAGTATTTT.

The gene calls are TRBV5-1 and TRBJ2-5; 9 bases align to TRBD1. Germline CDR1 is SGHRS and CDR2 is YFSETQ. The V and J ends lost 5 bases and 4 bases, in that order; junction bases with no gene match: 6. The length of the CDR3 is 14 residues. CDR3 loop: CASSSGTGLETQYF. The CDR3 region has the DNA TGCGCCAGCAGTTCCGGGACAGGGCTAGAGACCCAGTACTTC.

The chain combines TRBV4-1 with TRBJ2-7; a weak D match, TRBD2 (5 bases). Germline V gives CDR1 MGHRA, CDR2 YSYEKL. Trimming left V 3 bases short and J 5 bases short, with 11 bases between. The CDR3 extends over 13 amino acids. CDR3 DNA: TGCGCCAGCAGCCAGACGGGGTGGGACGAGCAGTACTTC. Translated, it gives CASSQTGWDEQYF.

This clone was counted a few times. CDR3 sequence reads: CASSHDYQGSYEQYF. The CDR3 DNA reads as TGTGCCAGCAGTCACGACTACCAGGGGTCCTACGAGCAGTACTTC. The V call is TRBV6-5, the J call TRBJ2-7; tentatively, D is TRBD1 (6 bases). The CDR3 is 15 residues long. Germline lookup yields CDR1 MNHEY and CDR2 SVGAGI. Trimming stripped 5 bases from V and 1 base from J, with 15 bases between.

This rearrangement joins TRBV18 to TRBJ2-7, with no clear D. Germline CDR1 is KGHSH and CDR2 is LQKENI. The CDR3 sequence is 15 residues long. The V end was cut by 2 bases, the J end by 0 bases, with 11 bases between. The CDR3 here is CASSPTNADSYEQYF. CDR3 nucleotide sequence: TGTGCCAGCTCACCAACTAACGCGGACTCCTACGAGCAGTACTTC.

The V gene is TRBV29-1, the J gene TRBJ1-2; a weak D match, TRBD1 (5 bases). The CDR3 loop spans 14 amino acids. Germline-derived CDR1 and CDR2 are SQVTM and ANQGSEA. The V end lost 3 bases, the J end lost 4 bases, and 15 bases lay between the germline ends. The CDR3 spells CSVDHGGSGYGYTF. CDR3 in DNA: TGCAGCGTTGACCACGGGGGGTCCGGCTATGGCTACACCTTC.

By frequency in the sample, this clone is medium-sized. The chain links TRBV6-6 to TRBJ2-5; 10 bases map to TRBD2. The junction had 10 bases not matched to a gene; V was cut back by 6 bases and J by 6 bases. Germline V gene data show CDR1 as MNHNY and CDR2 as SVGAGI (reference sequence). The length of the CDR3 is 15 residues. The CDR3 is CASRESGGALKTQYF. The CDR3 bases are TGTGCCAGCAGAGAGAGCGGGGGGGCTTTGAAGACCCAGTACTTC.

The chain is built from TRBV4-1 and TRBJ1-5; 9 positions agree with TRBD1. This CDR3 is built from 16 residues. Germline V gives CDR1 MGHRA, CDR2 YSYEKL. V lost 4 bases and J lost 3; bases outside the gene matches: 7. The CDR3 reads CASSPIDRGNNQPQHF. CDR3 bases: TGCGCCAGCAGCCCTATAGACAGGGGGAACAATCAGCCCCAGCATTTT.

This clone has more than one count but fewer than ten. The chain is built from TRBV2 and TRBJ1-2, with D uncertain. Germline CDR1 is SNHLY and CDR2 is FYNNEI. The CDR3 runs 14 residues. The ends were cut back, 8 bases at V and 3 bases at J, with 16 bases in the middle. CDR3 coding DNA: TGTGCCAGCGCCGAGTTGCAGGCTGACTATGGCTACACCTTC. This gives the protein CASAELQADYGYTF.

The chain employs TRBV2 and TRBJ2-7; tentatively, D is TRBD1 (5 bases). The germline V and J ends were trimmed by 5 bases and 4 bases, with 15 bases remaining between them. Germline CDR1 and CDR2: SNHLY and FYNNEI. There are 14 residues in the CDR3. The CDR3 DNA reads TGTGCCAGCAGTCCCTGGGGTGGGGCGTACGAGCAGTACTTC. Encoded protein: CASSPWGGAYEQYF.

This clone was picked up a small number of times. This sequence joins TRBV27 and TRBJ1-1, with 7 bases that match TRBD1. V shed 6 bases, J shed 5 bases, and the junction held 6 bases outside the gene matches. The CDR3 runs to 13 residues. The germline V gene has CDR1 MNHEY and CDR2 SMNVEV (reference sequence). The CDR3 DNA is TGTGCCAGCAGCTCACAGGGGTGGACTGAAGCTTTCTTT. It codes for CASSSQGWTEAFF.

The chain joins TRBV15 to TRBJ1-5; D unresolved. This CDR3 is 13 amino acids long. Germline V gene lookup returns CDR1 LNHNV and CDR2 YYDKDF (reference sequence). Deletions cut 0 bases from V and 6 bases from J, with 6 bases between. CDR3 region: CATSRDLVQPQHF. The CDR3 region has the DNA TGTGCCACCAGCAGAGATTTAGTTCAGCCCCAGCATTTT. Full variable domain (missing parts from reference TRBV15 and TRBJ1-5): DAMVIQNPRYQVTQFGKPVTLSCSQTLNHNVMYWYQQKSSQAPKLLFHYYDKDFNNEADTPDNFQSRRPNTSFCFLDIRSPGLGDTAMYLCATSRDLVQPQHFGDGTRLSIL.

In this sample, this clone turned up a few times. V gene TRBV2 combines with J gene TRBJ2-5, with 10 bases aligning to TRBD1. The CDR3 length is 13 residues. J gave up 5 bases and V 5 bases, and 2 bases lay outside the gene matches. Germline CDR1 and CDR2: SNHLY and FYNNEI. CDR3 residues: CASSKDRGETQYF. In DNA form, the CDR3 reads TGTGCCAGCAGTAAGGACAGGGGGGAGACCCAGTACTTC.

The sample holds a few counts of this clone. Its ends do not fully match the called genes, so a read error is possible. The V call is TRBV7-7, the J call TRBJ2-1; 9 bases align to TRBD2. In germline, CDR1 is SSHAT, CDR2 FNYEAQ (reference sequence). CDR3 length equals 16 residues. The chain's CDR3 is CASSQLSGSPYNEQFF. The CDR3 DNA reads TGTGCTAGCAGCCAACTTAGCGGGAGCCCCTACAATGAGCAGTTCTTC.

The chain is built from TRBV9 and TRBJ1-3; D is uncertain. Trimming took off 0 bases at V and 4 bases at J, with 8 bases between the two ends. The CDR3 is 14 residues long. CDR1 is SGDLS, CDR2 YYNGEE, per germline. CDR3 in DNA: TGTGCCAGCAGCGTAGATGGGCTCGGAAACACCATATATTTT. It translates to CASSVDGLGNTIYF.

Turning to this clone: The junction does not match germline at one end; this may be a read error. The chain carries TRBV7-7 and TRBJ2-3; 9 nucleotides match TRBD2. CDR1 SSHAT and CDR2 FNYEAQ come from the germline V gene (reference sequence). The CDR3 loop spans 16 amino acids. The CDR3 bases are TGTGCTAGCAGCTTAGGAGCGGGGGGCCCGGAAGATACGCAGTATTTT. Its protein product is CASSLGAGGPEDTQYF.

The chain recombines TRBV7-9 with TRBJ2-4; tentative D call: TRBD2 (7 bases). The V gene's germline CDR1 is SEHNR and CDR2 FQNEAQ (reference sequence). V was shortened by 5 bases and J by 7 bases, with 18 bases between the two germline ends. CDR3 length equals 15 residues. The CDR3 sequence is CASSPGGGLGNIQYF. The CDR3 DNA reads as TGTGCCAGCAGCCCTGGGGGGGGGCTAGGGAACATTCAGTACTTC.